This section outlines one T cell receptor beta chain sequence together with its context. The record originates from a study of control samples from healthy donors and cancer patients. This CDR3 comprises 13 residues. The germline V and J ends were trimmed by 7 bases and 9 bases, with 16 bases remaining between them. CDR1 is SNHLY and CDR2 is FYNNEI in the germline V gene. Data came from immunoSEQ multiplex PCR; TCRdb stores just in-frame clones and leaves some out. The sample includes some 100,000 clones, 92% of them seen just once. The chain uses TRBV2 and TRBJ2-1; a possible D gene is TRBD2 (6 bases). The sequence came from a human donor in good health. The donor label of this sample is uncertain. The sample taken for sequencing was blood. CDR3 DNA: TGTGCCAGCACGGGTTGGGGGGATCGTGAGCAGTTCTTC. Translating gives CASTGWGDREQFF.